One and the same sample provided the 20 T cell receptor beta chains below, sequenced in a study of spatial heterogeneity in lung cancer. TCRdb used MiXCR to reprocess the 5' RACE reads, holding one entry per CDR3 protein. The data contain roughly 120,000 distinct CDR3 sequences, 10% to 15% of them seen just once; the ten biggest clones take up 16%. Time point described: blood at routine non-recurrence follow-up after resection. Tumor, nontumor lung or frozen PBMC supplied whole RNA that was sequenced unsorted. The sequences come from PBMCs, collected at follow-up. Receptors were obtained from a male donor with early-stage non-small cell lung cancer.

Worth noting for this clonotype: The germline gene is not matched at one end of the junction; a read error may be the cause. The gene calls are TRBV7-2 and TRBJ2-1; D may correspond to TRBD1 or TRBD2 (6 bases each). CDR3 length: 16 amino acids. Germline CDR1 is SGHTA and CDR2 is FQGNSA. The CDR3 loop reads CASGLVIGGPYNEQFF. In DNA form, the CDR3 reads TGTGCCAGCGGCTTAGTGATCGGGGGCCCGTACAATGAGCAGTTCTTC.

This clonotype was counted between two and nine times. The chain has TRBV24-1 and TRBJ2-1; 8 positions match TRBD2. CDR3 length equals 14 residues. V dropped 9 bases and J dropped 7; count of bases not matched to a gene: 10. The germline V gene has CDR1 KGHDR and CDR2 SFDVKD. CDR3 amino acids: CATAAGGMWNEQFF. The CDR3 DNA sequence: TGTGCCACCGCCGCGGGGGGTATGTGGAATGAGCAGTTCTTC.

The CDR3 DNA reads as TGTGCCAGCAGCTTATCCACCCCCGGCACTGAAGCTTTCTTT. Translated, it gives CASSLSTPGTEAFF. The gene calls are TRBV7-3 and TRBJ1-1; D is ambiguous. Looked up from germline, CDR1 is SGHTA and CDR2 is FQGTGA. The CDR3 is made up of 14 amino acids. Trimming stripped 2 bases from V and 4 bases from J, with 11 bases between. The whole variable domain, filled in from reference TRBV7-3 and TRBJ1-1, reads GAGVSQTPSNKVTEKGKYVELRCDPISGHTALYWYRQSLGQGPEFLIYFQGTGAADDSGLPNDRFFAVRPEGSVSTLKIQRTERGDSAVYLCASSLSTPGTEAFFGQGTRLTVV.

This clonotype came up many times. The chain is built from TRBV7-2 and TRBJ2-3, with TRBD2 identical over 13 bases. The J segment lost 3 bases and the V segment lost 0 bases, leaving 6 bases of the junction unmatched. Germline CDR1 is SGHTA and CDR2 is FQGNSA. CDR3 length: 18 amino acids. CDR3 loop: CASSLASSGLAGTDTQYF. CDR3 nucleotides: TGTGCCAGCAGCTTAGCCTCATCGGGACTAGCGGGAACAGATACGCAGTATTTT.

This sequence joins TRBV10-3 and TRBJ1-2; 8 bases line up with TRBD1. This CDR3 contains 13 residues. Looked up from germline, CDR1 is ENHRY and CDR2 is SYGVKD. The junction had 3 bases not matched to a gene; V was cut back by 2 bases and J by 7 bases. CDR3 nucleotide sequence: TGTGCCATCAGTGAGGGACAGGGAATTGGCTACACCTTC. Its protein product is CAISEGQGIGYTF.

This clonotype was counted at least ten times. The chain couples TRBV5-1 to TRBJ2-1, with D perhaps TRBD2 (6 bases). Germline V gene data show CDR1 as SGHRS and CDR2 as YFSETQ. The CDR3 is 14 residues long. Trimming took off 1 base at V and 8 bases at J, with 13 bases between the two ends. The CDR3 DNA is TGCGCCAGCAGCTTGAAATCTGTAGCGGATGAGCAGTTCTTC. Translated: CASSLKSVADEQFF.

This clonotype has only a few counts. The chain links TRBV3-1 to TRBJ1-2; 10 nucleotides agree with TRBD1. This CDR3 region has 17 residues. J was trimmed by 4 bases and V by 3 bases; bases with no gene match: 11. Germline-derived CDR1 and CDR2 are LGHDT and YNNKEL (reference sequence). The CDR3 sequence is CASSHNRQGARGYGYTF. CDR3 sequence (DNA): TGTGCCAGCAGCCACAACAGACAGGGGGCCAGAGGCTATGGCTACACCTTC.

V is TRBV14 and J is TRBJ1-6; 8 positions match TRBD1. CDR1 and CDR2 from the germline V gene are SGHDN and FVKESK. The length of the CDR3 is 14 residues. The V gene end was trimmed by 1 base and the J gene end by 10 bases; junction bases not matched to a gene: 3. DNA of the CDR3: TGTGCCAGCAGCCAAGGACAGGGGATATCACCCCTCCACTTT. This encodes CASSQGQGISPLHF.

This clonotype was seen at least ten times. V and J are TRBV6-2 or TRBV6-3 and TRBJ2-5; no definite D call. The ends were cut back, 0 bases at V and 5 bases at J, with 1 base in the middle. CDR1 is MNHEY, CDR2 SVGEGT, per germline. This CDR3 comprises 11 residues. The CDR3 is CASSYSETQYF. The CDR3 nucleotides read TGTGCCAGCAGTTACTCTGAGACCCAGTACTTC.

This clonotype occurred many times. This chain links TRBV27 with TRBJ1-2; D remains unclear. This CDR3 spans 13 amino acids. The V end lost 0 bases, the J end lost 6 bases, and 8 bases lay between the germline ends. Germline CDR1 is MNHEY and CDR2 is SMNVEV (reference sequence). The chain's CDR3 is CASSLSERDGYTF. CDR3 sequence (DNA): TGTGCCAGCAGTTTATCAGAGAGGGATGGCTACACCTTC.

This clonotype has more than one count but fewer than ten. The chain combines TRBV28 with TRBJ2-5, with D tentatively TRBD2 (6 bases). CDR1 and CDR2 (germline): MDHEN, SYDVKM. Trimming left V 6 bases short and J 3 bases short, with 8 bases between. The CDR3 length is 12 residues. CDR3 nucleotides: TGTGCCAGCAGCCCGGGAGAAGAGACCCAGTACTTC. Translating gives CASSPGEETQYF.

This clonotype was observed at least ten times. J is TRBJ2-7 and V is TRBV2; no reliable D call. This CDR3 is built from 12 residues. Germline CDR1 and CDR2: SNHLY and FYNNEI. V lost 5 bases to trimming and J lost 7 bases, with 12 bases between them. This chain's CDR3 is CASSPGLGEQYF. In nucleotides, the CDR3 is TGTGCCAGCAGTCCGGGCCTGGGGGAGCAGTACTTC.

This clonotype was counted only a few times. The rearrangement links TRBV12-1 to TRBJ2-6; TRBD2 is the table's D call and was not checked against the DNA. TRBV12-1 is classified as a pseudogene. CDR3 length: 16 amino acids. The CDR3, as DNA: TGTGCCAGCAGCTTTCAGGGCCCCTCTGGGGCCAACGTCCTGACTTTC. This translates into CASSFQGPSGANVLTF.

The CDR3 DNA is TGCAGCGTTGACCTTCAGGGCTCTGGAAACACCATATATTTT. Translated: CSVDLQGSGNTIYF. The rearrangement joins TRBV29-1 to TRBJ1-3, with TRBD1 as a possible D gene (5 bases). V was clipped by 3 bases and J by 0 bases, with 9 bases between them. The germline gives CDR1 SQVTM, CDR2 ANQGSEA. The CDR3 is made up of 14 amino acids.

This clonotype was seen only a few times. The V and J genes are TRBV11-2 and TRBJ2-1; D could derive from TRBD1 or TRBD2 (5 bases each). Germline V lookup: CDR1 SGHAT, CDR2 FQNNGV. This CDR3 contains 16 residues. Trimming pared 1 base from V and 6 bases from J, leaving 16 bases between. CDR3 protein: CASSLAYSGTLNEQFF. As DNA, the CDR3 is TGTGCCAGCAGCTTAGCTTATTCGGGGACCCTCAATGAGCAGTTCTTC.

The chain combines TRBV12-3 or TRBV12-4 with TRBJ2-5, with 13 bases matching TRBD2. This CDR3 has 16 amino acids. V shed 4 bases, J shed 3 bases, and the junction held 5 bases outside the gene matches. CDR3 nucleotides: TGTGCCAGCAGTTCTGGGGGGACTAGCGGGGAAGAGACCCAGTACTTC. Residues: CASSSGGTSGEETQYF.

This clonotype was observed a few times. This chain connects TRBV20-1 to TRBJ2-6, with D tentatively TRBD1 or TRBD2 (6 bases each). This CDR3 comprises 18 residues. Germline assignment: CDR1 DFQATT and CDR2 SNEGSKA (reference sequence). V dropped 6 bases and J dropped 0 bases, with 21 bases sitting between them. This CDR3 is CSAVSPVGGGSGANVLTF. DNA of the CDR3: TGCAGTGCCGTATCCCCGGTGGGGGGCGGCTCTGGGGCCAACGTCCTGACTTTC.

The chain employs TRBV15 and TRBJ2-5; D unresolved. The CDR3 totals 15 residues. From germline, CDR1 is LNHNV and CDR2 YYDKDF (reference sequence). Trimming pared 0 bases from V and 1 base from J, leaving 9 bases between. The CDR3 loop reads CATSRDPQPQETQYF. Here the CDR3 DNA reads TGTGCCACCAGCAGAGATCCACAGCCCCAAGAGACCCAGTACTTC.

In this sample, this clonotype turned up many times. The chain links TRBV6-5 to TRBJ1-6; D not resolved. V was clipped by 5 bases and J by 0 bases, with 8 bases between them. The CDR3 is 15 amino acids. Germline V gene sequence: CDR1 MNHEY, CDR2 SVGAGI. CDR3 sequence (DNA): TGTGCCAGCAGTCCGGACGGCTCCTATAATTCACCCCTCCACTTT. This translates into CASSPDGSYNSPLHF.

This clonotype has more than one count but fewer than ten. The V call is TRBV12-3 or TRBV12-4, the J call TRBJ1-5; D is unresolved. This CDR3 has 14 residues. V was cut by 3 bases and J by 1 base, with 7 bases left in between. CDR3 amino acids: CASSFRGSNQPQHF. The CDR3 bases are TGTGCCAGCAGTTTCCGTGGGAGCAATCAGCCCCAGCATTTT.